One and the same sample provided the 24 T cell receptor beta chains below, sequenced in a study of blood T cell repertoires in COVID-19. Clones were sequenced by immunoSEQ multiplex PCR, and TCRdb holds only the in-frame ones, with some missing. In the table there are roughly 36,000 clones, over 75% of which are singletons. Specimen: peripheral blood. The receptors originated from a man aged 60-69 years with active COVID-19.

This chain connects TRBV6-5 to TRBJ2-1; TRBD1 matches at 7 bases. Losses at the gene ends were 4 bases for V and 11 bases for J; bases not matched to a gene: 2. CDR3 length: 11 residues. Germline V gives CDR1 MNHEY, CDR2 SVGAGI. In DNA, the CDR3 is TGTGCCAGCAGTTTGGACAGGCAGCAGTTCTTC. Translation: CASSLDRQQFF.

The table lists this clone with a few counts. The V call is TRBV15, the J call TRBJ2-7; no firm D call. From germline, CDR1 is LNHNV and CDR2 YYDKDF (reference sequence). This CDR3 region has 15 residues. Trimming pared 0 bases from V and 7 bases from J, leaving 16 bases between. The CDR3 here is CATSRDLGPFYEQYF. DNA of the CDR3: TGTGCCACCAGCAGAGATTTGGGCCCCTTTTATGAGCAGTACTTC.

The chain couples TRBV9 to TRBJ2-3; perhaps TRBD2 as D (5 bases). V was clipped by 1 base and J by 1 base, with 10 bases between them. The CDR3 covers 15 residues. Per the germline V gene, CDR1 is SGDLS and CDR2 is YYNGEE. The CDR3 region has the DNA TGTGCCAGCAGCGTATCCGGAGCGGGCACAGATACGCAGTATTTT. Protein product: CASSVSGAGTDTQYF.

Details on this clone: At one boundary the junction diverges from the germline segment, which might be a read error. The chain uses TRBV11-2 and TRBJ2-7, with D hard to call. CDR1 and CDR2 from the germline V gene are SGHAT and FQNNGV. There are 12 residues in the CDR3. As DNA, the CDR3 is TGTGCCAGCAGCTTAAACATCTACGAGCGGTACTTC. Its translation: CASSLNIYERYF. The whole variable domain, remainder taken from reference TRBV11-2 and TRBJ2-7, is EAGVAQSPRYKIIEKRQSVAFWCNPISGHATLYWYQQILGQGPKLLIQFQNNGVVDDSQLPKDRFSAERLKGVDSTLKIQPAKLEDSAVYLCASSLNIYERYFGPGTRLTVT.

The CDR3 sequence: CASSPGGGARAYEQYF. The CDR3 nucleotides read TGTGCCAGTAGCCCCGGGGGGGGCGCCCGAGCCTACGAGCAGTACTTC. The rearrangement uses TRBV19 and TRBJ2-7; 8 bases map to TRBD2. The CDR3 is made up of 16 amino acids. With V trimmed by 6 bases and J by 2 bases, 12 bases remained unmatched. Germline V gene lookup returns CDR1 LNHDA and CDR2 SQIVND (reference sequence).

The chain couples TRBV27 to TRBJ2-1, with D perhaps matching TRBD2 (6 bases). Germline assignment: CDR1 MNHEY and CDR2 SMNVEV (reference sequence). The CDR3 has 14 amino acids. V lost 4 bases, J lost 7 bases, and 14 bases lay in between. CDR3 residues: CASSYWGEGNEQFF. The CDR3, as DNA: TGTGCCAGCAGTTATTGGGGGGAAGGGAATGAGCAGTTCTTC.

CDR3 protein: CASSPLTAENTEAFF. The CDR3, as DNA: TGTGCCAGCAGCCCCTTAACAGCTGAGAACACTGAAGCTTTCTTT. V usage is TRBV7-6 and J usage is TRBJ1-1, with D unclear. The germline CDR1 and CDR2 sequences are SGHVS and FNYEAQ. V lost 5 bases to trimming and J lost 1 base, with 14 bases between them. There are 15 residues in the CDR3.

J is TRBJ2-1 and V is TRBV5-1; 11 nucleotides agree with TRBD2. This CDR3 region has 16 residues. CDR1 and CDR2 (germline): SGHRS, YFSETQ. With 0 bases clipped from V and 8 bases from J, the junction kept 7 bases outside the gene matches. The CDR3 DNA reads TGCGCCAGCAGCTTGGCGAGCACTAGCGGGAGTGATGAGCAGTTCTTC. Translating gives CASSLASTSGSDEQFF.

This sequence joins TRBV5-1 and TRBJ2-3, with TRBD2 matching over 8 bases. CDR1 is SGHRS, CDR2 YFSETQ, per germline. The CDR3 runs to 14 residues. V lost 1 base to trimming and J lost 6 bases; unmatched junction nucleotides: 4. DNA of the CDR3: TGCGCCAGCAGCTTGCAGCGGGAGACTGATACGCAGTATTTT. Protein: CASSLQRETDTQYF.

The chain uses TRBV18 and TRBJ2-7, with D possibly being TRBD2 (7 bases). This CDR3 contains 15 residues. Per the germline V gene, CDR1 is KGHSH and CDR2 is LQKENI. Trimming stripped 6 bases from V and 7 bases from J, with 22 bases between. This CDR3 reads CASSRATGGSGEQYF. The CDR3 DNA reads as TGTGCCAGCTCGCGAGCGACGGGGGGCTCAGGGGAGCAGTACTTC.

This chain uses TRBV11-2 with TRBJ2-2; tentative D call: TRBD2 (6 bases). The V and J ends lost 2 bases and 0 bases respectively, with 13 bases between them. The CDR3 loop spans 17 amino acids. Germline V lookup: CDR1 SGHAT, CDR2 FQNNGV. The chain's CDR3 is CASSLLLWGANTGELFF. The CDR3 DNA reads TGTGCCAGCAGCTTACTGCTCTGGGGGGCGAACACCGGGGAGCTGTTTTTT.

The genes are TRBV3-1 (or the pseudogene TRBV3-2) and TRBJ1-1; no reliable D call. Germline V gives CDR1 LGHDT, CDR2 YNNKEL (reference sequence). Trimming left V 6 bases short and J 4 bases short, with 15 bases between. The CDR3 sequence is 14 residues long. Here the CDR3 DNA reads TGTGCCAGCAGACCTACCAATGAACTCACTGAAGCTTTCTTT. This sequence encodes CASRPTNELTEAFF.

CDR3 bases: TGTGCCAGCAATCCGACAGGATTTCGGCCCCAGCATTTT. It codes for CASNPTGFRPQHF. The gene calls are TRBV12-3 or TRBV12-4 and TRBJ1-5; possible D gene TRBD1, 6 bases. This CDR3 comprises 13 residues. The germline V and J ends were trimmed by 7 bases and 9 bases, with 16 bases remaining between them.

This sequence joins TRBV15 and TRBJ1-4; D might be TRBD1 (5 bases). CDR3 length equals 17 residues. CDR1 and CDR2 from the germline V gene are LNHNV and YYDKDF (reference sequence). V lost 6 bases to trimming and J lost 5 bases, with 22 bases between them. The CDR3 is CATRSADSYLGNEKLFF. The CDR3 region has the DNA TGTGCCACCAGGAGTGCCGACAGCTACCTTGGCAATGAAAAACTGTTTTTT.

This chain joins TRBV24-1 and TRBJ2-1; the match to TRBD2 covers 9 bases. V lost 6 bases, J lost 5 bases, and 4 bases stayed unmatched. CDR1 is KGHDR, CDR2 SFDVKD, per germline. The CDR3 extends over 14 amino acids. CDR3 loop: CATSLAGINNEQFF. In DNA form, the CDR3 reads TGTGCCACCAGTCTAGCGGGAATCAACAATGAGCAGTTCTTC.

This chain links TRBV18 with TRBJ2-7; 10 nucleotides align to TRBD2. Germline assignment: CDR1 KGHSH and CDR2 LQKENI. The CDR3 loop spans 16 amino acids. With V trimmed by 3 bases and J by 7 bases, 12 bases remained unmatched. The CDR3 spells CASSPQGLAAWGEQYF. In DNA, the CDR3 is TGTGCCAGCTCACCTCAAGGACTAGCGGCTTGGGGTGAGCAGTACTTC.

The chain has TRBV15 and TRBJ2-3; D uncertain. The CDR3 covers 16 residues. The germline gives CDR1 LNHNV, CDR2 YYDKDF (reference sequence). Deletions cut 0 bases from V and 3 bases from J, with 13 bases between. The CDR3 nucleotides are TGTGCCACCAGCAGAGATTCCCCAGGCTTAACAGATACGCAGTATTTT. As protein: CATSRDSPGLTDTQYF.

CDR3 coding DNA: TGTGCCAGCAGGCCGCCCGGGACTAGCGGGAGTAGGCAGTACTTC. As protein: CASRPPGTSGSRQYF. The chain recombines TRBV6-5 with TRBJ2-7; 14 bases agree with TRBD2. CDR1 is MNHEY and CDR2 is SVGAGI in the germline V gene. This CDR3 spans 15 amino acids. The V and J ends lost 6 bases and 9 bases, in that order; junction bases with no gene match: 10.

CDR3 coding DNA: TGTGCCAGCAGCCAAGAAACGGGGACTAGGGAGACCCAGTACTTC. Amino acid sequence: CASSQETGTRETQYF. The chain has TRBV3-1 (or the pseudogene TRBV3-2) and TRBJ2-5, with 8 bases fitting TRBD2. Germline CDR1 and CDR2: LGHDT and YNNKEL (reference sequence). CDR3 length: 15 amino acids. V dropped 0 bases and J dropped 5; count of bases not matched to a gene: 5.

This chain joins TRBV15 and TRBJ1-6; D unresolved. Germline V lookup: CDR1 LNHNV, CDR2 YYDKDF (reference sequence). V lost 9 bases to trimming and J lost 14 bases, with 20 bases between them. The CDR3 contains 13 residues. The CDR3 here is CATTLSGVGTLHF. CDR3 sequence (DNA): TGTGCCACTACTCTCTCCGGGGTTGGGACCCTCCACTTT.

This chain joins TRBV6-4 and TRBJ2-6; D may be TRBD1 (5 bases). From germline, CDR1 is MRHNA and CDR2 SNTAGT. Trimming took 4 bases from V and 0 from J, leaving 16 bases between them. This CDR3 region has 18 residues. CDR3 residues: CASSAQGGISSGANVLTF. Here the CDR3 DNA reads TGTGCCAGCAGTGCCCAGGGCGGCATAAGCTCTGGGGCCAACGTCCTGACTTTC.

Written as DNA, the CDR3 is TGTGCCAGCAGGACAGGGGGAGAAGACACCGGGGAGCTGTTTTTT. This codes for CASRTGGEDTGELFF. The V call is TRBV6-5, the J call TRBJ2-2; 9 bases line up with TRBD1. Trimming took 6 bases from V and 3 from J; bases not matched to a gene: 5. This CDR3 is 15 amino acids long. CDR1 is MNHEY, CDR2 SVGAGI, per germline.

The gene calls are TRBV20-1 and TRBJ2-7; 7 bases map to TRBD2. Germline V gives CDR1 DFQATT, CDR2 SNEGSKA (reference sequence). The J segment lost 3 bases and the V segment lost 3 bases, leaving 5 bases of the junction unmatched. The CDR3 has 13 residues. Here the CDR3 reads CSASPSGLYEQYV. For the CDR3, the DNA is TGCAGTGCTAGTCCTAGCGGTCTCTACGAGCAGTACGTC.

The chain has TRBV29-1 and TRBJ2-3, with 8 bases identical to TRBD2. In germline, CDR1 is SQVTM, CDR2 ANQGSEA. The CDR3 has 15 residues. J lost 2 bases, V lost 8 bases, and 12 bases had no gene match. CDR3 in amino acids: CSPPLVLADTDTQYF. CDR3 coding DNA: TGCAGCCCTCCACTGGTACTAGCGGACACAGATACGCAGTATTTT.